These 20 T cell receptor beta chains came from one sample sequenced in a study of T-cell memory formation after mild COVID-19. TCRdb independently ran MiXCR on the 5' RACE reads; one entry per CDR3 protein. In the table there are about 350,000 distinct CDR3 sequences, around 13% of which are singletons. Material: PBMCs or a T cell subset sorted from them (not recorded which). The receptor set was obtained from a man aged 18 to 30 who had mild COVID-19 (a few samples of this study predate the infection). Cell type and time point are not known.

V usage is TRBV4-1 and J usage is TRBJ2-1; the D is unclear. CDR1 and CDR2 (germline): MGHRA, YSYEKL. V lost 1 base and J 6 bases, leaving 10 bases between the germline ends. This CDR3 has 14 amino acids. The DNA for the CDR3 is TGCGCCAGCAGCCAAGTCGGCAGATTCAATGAGCAGTTCTTC. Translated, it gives CASSQVGRFNEQFF.

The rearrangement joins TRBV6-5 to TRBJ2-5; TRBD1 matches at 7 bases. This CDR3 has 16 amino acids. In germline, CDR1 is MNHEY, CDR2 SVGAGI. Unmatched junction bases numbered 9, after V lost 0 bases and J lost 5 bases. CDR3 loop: CASSYSNRGFGETQYF. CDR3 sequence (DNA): TGTGCCAGCAGTTACTCGAACAGGGGTTTCGGGGAGACCCAGTACTTC.

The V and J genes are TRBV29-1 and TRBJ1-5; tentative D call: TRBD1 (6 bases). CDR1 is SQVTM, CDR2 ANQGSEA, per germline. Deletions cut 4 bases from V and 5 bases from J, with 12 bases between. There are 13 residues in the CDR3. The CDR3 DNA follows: TGCAGCGTTGGTACAGGGTCTCATCAGCCCCAGCATTTT. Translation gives CSVGTGSHQPQHF.

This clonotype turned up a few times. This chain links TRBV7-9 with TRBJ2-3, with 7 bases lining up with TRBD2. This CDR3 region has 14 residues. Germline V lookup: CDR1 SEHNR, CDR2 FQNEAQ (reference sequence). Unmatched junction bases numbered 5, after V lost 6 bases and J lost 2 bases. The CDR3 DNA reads TGTGCCAGCAGTCCCCGGGACTACACAGATACGCAGTATTTT. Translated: CASSPRDYTDTQYF.

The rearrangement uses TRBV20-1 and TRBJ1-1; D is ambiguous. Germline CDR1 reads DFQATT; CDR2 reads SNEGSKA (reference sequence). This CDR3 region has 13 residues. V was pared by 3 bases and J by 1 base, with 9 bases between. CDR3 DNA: TGCAGTGCTAGTCAGGATTCGAACACTGAAGCTTTCTTT. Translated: CSASQDSNTEAFF.

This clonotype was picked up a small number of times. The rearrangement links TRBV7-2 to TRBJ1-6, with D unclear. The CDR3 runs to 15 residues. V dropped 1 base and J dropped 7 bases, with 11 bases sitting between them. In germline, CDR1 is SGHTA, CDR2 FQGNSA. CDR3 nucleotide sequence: TGTGCCAGCAGCTTAGATAGGGATAGGAATTCACCCCTCCACTTT. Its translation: CASSLDRDRNSPLHF.

The CDR3 here is CASSREGYTQYF. The CDR3 DNA sequence: TGTGCCAGCAGCCGGGAGGGGTATACGCAGTATTTT. This chain uses TRBV7-9 with TRBJ2-3; 8 bases map to TRBD2. CDR1 SEHNR and CDR2 FQNEAQ come from the germline V gene (reference sequence). V was clipped by 5 bases and J by 7 bases; unmatched bases: 2. The CDR3 consists of 12 residues.

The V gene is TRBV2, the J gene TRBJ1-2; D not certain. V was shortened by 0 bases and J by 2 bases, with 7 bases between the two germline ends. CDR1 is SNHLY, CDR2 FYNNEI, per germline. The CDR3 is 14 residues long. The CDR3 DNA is TGTGCCAGCAGTGAAGCAGCACAGAACTATGGCTACACCTTC. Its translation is CASSEAAQNYGYTF.

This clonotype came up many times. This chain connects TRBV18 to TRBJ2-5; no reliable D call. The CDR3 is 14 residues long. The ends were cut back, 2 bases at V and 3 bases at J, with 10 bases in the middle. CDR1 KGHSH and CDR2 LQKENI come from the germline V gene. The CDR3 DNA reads TGTGCCAGCTCACCATCTTATCTAGAAGAGACCCAGTACTTC. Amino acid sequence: CASSPSYLEETQYF.

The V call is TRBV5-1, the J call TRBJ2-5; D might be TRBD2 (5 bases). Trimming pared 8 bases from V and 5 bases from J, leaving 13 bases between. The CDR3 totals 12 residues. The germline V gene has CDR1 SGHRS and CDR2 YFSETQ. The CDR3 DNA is TGCGCCAGAAGGGTAGCGCTGGAGACCCAGTACTTC. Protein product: CARRVALETQYF. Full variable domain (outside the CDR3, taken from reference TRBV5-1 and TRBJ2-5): KAGVTQTPRYLIKTRGQQVTLSCSPISGHRSVSWYQQTPGQGLQFLFEYFSETQRNKGNFPGRFSGRQFSNSRSEMNVSTLELGDSALYLCARRVALETQYFGPGTRLLVL.

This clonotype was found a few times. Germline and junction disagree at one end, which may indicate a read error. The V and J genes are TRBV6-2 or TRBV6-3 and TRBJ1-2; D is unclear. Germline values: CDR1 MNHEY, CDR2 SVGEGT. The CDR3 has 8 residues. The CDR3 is CASSPPAF. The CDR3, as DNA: TGTGCCAGCAGTCCTCCCGCCTTC.

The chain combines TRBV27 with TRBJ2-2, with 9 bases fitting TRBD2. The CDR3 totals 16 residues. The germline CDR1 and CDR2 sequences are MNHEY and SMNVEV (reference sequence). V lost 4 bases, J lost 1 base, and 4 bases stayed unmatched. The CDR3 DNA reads TGTGCCAGCAGTTCCCAGCGGGGGGTGAACACCGGGGAGCTGTTTTTT. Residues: CASSSQRGVNTGELFF.

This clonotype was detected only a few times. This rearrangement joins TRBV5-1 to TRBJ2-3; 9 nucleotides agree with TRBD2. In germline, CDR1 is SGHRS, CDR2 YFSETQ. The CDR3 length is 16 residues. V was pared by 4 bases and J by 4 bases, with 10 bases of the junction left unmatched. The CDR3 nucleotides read TGCGCCAGCAGCCTCCCCGGCGGGGGGGTCCCAGATACGCAGTATTTT. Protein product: CASSLPGGGVPDTQYF.

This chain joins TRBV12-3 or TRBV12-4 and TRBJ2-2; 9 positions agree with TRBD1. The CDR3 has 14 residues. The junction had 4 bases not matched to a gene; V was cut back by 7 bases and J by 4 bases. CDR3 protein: CASNDRGGTGELFF. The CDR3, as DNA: TGTGCCAGCAACGACAGGGGGGGCACCGGGGAGCTGTTTTTT.

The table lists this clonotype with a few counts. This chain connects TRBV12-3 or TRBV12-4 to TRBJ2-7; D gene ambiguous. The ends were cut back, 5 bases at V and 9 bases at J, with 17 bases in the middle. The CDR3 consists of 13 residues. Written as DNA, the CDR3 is TGTGCCAGCAGTCGTGATGGGTCCCGGGTGCAGTACGTC. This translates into CASSRDGSRVQYV.

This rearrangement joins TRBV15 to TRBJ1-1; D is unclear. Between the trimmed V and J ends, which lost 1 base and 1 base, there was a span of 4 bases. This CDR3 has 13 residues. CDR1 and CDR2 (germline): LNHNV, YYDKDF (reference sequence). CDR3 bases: TGTGCCACCAGCAGAGTGCAGAACACTGAAGCTTTCTTT. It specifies CATSRVQNTEAFF.

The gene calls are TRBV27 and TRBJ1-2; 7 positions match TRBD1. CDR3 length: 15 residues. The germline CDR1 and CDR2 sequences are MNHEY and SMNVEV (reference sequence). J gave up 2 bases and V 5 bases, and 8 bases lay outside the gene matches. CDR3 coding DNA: TGTGCCAGCAGTCCCGCCAGGGGGGTCAACTATGGCTACACCTTC. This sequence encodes CASSPARGVNYGYTF.

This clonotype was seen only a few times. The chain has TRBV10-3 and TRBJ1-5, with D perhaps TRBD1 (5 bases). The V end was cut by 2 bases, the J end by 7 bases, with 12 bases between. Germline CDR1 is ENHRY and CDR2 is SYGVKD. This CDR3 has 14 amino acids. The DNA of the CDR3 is TGTGCCATCAGTGAGCGGGGGGAAGGGCAGCCCCAGCATTTT. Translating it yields CAISERGEGQPQHF.

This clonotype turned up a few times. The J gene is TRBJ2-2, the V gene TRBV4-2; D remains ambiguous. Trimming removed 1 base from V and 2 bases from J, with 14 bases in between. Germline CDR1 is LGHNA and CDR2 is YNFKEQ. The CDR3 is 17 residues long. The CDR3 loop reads CASSQGSLEPNTGELFF. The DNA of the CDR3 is TGTGCCAGCAGCCAAGGTAGTTTGGAGCCAAACACCGGGGAGCTGTTTTTT.

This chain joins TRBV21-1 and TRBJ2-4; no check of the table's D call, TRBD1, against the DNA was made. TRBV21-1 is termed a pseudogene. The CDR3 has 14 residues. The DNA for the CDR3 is TGTGCCAGCATGCCACGGGGGGCCAAAAACATTCAGTACTTC. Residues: CASMPRGAKNIQYF.